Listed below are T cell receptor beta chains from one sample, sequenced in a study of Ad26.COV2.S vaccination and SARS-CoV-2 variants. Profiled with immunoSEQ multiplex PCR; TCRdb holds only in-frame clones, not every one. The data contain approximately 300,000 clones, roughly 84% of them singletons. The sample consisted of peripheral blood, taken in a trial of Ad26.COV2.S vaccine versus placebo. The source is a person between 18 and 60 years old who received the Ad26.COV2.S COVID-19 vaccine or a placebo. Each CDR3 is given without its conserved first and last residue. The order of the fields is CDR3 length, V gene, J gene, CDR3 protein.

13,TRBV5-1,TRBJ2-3,ASRVVWDAMDTQY
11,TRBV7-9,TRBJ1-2,ASSHTGAYGYT
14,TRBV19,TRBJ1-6,ASSMTRDPRNSPLH
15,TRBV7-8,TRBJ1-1,ASSMGTGATMNTEAF
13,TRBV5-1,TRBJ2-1,ASSFPGSSYNEQF
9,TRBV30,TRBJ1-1,ALGPDTEAF
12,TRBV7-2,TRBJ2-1,ASSPGPKFDEQF
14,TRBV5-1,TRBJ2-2,ASSLRVAGSPGELF
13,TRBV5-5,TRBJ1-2,ASSLEAGVDYGYT
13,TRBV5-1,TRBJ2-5,ASSLERGSAETQY
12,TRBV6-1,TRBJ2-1,ASSEPTGYNEQF
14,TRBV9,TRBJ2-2,ASSVGGLTNTGELF
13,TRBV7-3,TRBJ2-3,ASSYSGGGEDTQY
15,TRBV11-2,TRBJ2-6,ASSPGTGVVGANVLT
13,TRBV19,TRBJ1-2,ASSSLFTDFYGYT